What follows are 18 T cell receptor beta chains derived from one specimen sequenced in a study of blood T cell repertoires in COVID-19. TCRdb's table, derived via immunoSEQ multiplex PCR, lists solely in-frame clones and lacks some. Of 100,000 to 150,000 clones listed, over 80% are singletons. The sequencing input was peripheral blood. The source of these receptors is a man between 40 and 49 years old with active or convalescent COVID-19.

The chain combines TRBV18 with TRBJ2-3; TRBD2 matches 8 bases. Germline V gene lookup returns CDR1 KGHSH and CDR2 LQKENI. This CDR3 is built from 15 residues. Trimming at V came to 1 base and at J to 3 bases, leaving 3 bases not matched to a gene. CDR3 sequence: CASSPQRGTTDTQYF. The CDR3 region has the DNA TGTGCCAGCTCACCACAGCGGGGGACGACAGATACGCAGTATTTT.

CDR3 in DNA: TGTGCCAGCTCACCACCGGGCAGCTCCTATAATTCACCCCTCCACTTT. Translated, it gives CASSPPGSSYNSPLHF. The V and J genes are TRBV18 and TRBJ1-6; D call uncertain. This CDR3 spans 16 amino acids. Germline-derived CDR1 and CDR2 are KGHSH and LQKENI. V dropped 0 bases and J dropped 0 bases, with 6 bases sitting between them. The whole variable domain, remainder taken from reference TRBV18 and TRBJ1-6, is NAGVMQNPRHLVRRRGQEARLRCSPMKGHSHVYWYRQLPEEGLKFMVYLQKENIIDESGMPKERFSAEFPKEGPSILRIQQVVRGDSAAYFCASSPPGSSYNSPLHFGNGTRLTVT.

The gene calls are TRBV7-9 and TRBJ2-1; D possibly corresponds to TRBD2 (6 bases). CDR1 is SEHNR and CDR2 is FQNEAQ in the germline V gene (reference sequence). The CDR3 length is 16 residues. The V gene lost 1 base and the J gene lost 0 bases, with 10 bases spanning the gap. The CDR3 spells CASSLVGGSSYNEQFF. In DNA form, the CDR3 reads TGTGCCAGCAGCTTAGTCGGGGGTAGCTCCTACAATGAGCAGTTCTTC.

This clone appeared many times. The chain employs TRBV5-1 and TRBJ2-1, with 10 nucleotides matching TRBD1. This CDR3 comprises 14 residues. After removal of 3 bases from V and 6 bases from J, the junction contained 3 bases not matched to a gene. Looked up from germline, CDR1 is SGHRS and CDR2 is YFSETQ. CDR3 coding DNA: TGCGCCAGCAGCTCCGGGACAGGGGTCAATGAGCAGTTCTTC. This translates into CASSSGTGVNEQFF.

The CDR3 loop reads CASSVLNTIYF. The CDR3 nucleotides read TGTGCCAGCAGTGTCTTGAACACCATATATTTT. This chain connects TRBV25-1 to TRBJ1-3; D unclear. Trimming stripped 4 bases from V and 7 bases from J, with 5 bases between. Per the germline V gene, CDR1 is MGHDK and CDR2 is SYGVNS. The CDR3 runs to 11 residues.

This chain connects TRBV25-1 to TRBJ2-5; 10 nucleotides line up with TRBD2. The CDR3 consists of 15 residues. V dropped 1 base and J dropped 9; count of bases not matched to a gene: 8. Germline assignment: CDR1 MGHDK and CDR2 SYGVNS. Here the CDR3 DNA reads TGTGCCAGCAGTGAATCTAGCGGGGGCCCTTTGCCCCAGTACTTC. As protein: CASSESSGGPLPQYF.

A remark on this clone: This sequence may be a read error, since a much larger clone differs from it by one base. The chain combines TRBV19 with TRBJ2-7; TRBD2 might be the D (5 bases). This CDR3 has 13 amino acids. Trimming took 5 bases from V and 8 from J, leaving 16 bases between them. Germline CDR1 is LNHDA and CDR2 is SQIVND (reference sequence). The CDR3 loop is CASSRGYRGKQYF. The CDR3 DNA sequence: TGTGCCAGTAGTCGAGGGTACCGCGGCAAGCAGTACTTC.

In this sample, this clone turned up many times. The rearrangement uses TRBV5-1 and TRBJ2-7, with D perhaps TRBD1 (6 bases). Germline V gene lookup returns CDR1 SGHRS and CDR2 YFSETQ. V was clipped by 4 bases and J by 2 bases, with 10 bases between them. The CDR3 covers 13 residues. The CDR3 DNA reads as TGCGCCAGCAGCCTGGACAGTCCCTACGAGCAGTACTTC. It translates to CASSLDSPYEQYF.

V gene TRBV2 combines with J gene TRBJ2-7; perhaps TRBD2 as D (6 bases). The CDR3 runs to 11 residues. The V and J ends lost 11 bases and 4 bases respectively, with 12 bases between them. Germline values: CDR1 SNHLY, CDR2 FYNNEI. For the CDR3, the DNA is TGTGCCCTAGCGTCGGGTTACGAGCAGTACTTC. Its translation is CALASGYEQYF.

This clone was detected once. The rearrangement uses TRBV6-2 or TRBV6-3 and TRBJ2-1, with unresolved D. The V and J ends lost 10 bases and 0 bases respectively, with 10 bases between them. The CDR3 covers 13 residues. Germline V gene sequence: CDR1 MNHEY, CDR2 SVGEGT. CDR3 nucleotide sequence: TGTGCCACCCGCCCCGGCTCCTACAATGAGCAGTTCTTC. Protein product: CATRPGSYNEQFF.

The chain joins TRBV5-1 to TRBJ1-2; D may be TRBD1 (5 bases). CDR1 and CDR2 (germline): SGHRS, YFSETQ. The CDR3 spans 13 residues. Deletions cut 7 bases from V and 2 bases from J, with 12 bases between. The DNA for the CDR3 is TGCGCCAGCGGGGAAGGGGTGAACTATGGCTACACCTTC. As protein: CASGEGVNYGYTF.

The CDR3: CASSPARGQGGYTF. The CDR3, as DNA: TGTGCCAGCAGTCCCGCCAGGGGGCAGGGTGGCTACACCTTC. The genes are TRBV27 and TRBJ1-2, with 8 positions matching TRBD1. The CDR3 is made up of 14 amino acids. Germline CDR1 MNHEY, CDR2 SMNVEV (reference sequence). The ends lost 5 bases at V and 7 bases at J; junction bases unmatched: 9.

In this sample, this clone turned up once. V usage is TRBV4-1 and J usage is TRBJ2-4; possibly TRBD2 for D (6 bases). Trimming took off 1 base at V and 8 bases at J, with 12 bases between the two ends. CDR1 is MGHRA, CDR2 YSYEKL, per germline. This CDR3 has 14 amino acids. The DNA for the CDR3 is TGCGCCAGCAGCCAAGGTCGGGGGTTGGACATTCAGTACTTC. Translating gives CASSQGRGLDIQYF.

The DNA of the CDR3 is TGTGCCAGCAGCCGGAGGGACACTGAAGCTTTCTTT. Protein product: CASSRRDTEAFF. The chain joins TRBV7-9 to TRBJ1-1; D gene uncertain. Germline CDR1 reads SEHNR; CDR2 reads FQNEAQ (reference sequence). V was trimmed by 5 bases and J by 3 bases, leaving 7 bases between them. This CDR3 comprises 12 residues.

The chain combines TRBV7-9 with TRBJ1-4; the D is unclear. CDR3 length equals 16 residues. With 2 bases removed from V and 0 bases from J, the gap between germline ends came to 10 bases. From germline, CDR1 is SEHNR and CDR2 FQNEAQ (reference sequence). CDR3 in amino acids: CASSLSLTTTNEKLFF. The CDR3 DNA reads TGTGCCAGCAGCTTATCACTCACGACAACTAATGAAAAACTGTTTTTT.

The rearrangement joins TRBV5-4 to TRBJ1-1, with 12 bases lining up with TRBD1. There are 15 residues in the CDR3. Germline CDR1 and CDR2: SGHNT and YYREEE (reference sequence). J was trimmed by 4 bases and V by 4 bases; bases with no gene match: 5. The CDR3: CASSPGDRGPTEAFF. The CDR3 DNA reads as TGTGCCAGCAGCCCCGGGGACAGGGGGCCCACTGAAGCTTTCTTT.

This clone was picked up one time. The chain employs TRBV27 and TRBJ2-1; 10 bases agree with TRBD2. This CDR3 comprises 18 residues. Germline CDR1 is MNHEY and CDR2 is SMNVEV (reference sequence). The junction had 9 bases not matched to a gene; V was cut back by 4 bases and J by 0 bases. This CDR3 is CASSSLPSGGVSYNEQFF. The CDR3 DNA sequence: TGTGCCAGCAGTTCGCTTCCTAGCGGGGGAGTCTCCTACAATGAGCAGTTCTTC.

This rearrangement joins TRBV29-1 to TRBJ2-5; perhaps TRBD2 as D (6 bases). Trimming shortened V by 4 bases and J by 5 bases, and 11 bases separated the two germline ends. The CDR3 spans 12 residues. Germline CDR1 reads SQVTM; CDR2 reads ANQGSEA. This chain's CDR3 is CSVGGGRETQYF. CDR3 coding DNA: TGCAGCGTTGGAGGAGGGCGCGAGACCCAGTACTTC.